Detailed here is one T cell receptor (beta chain). V shed 2 bases and J shed 0 bases, with 16 bases lying between them. Per the germline V gene, CDR1 is MNHEY and CDR2 is SMNVEV (reference sequence). This CDR3 is built from 17 residues. This entry comes from a study of blood T cell repertoires in COVID-19. Study background: The study drew acute and convalescent COVID-19 samples from the United States, Italy and Spain.

Authors' methods: Amplified reference gene primers provided the basis for estimating nucleated cell counts. The assay was immunoSEQ multiplex PCR, and TCRdb's table has in-frame clones only and misses some. Clone size and the V and J calls come from that table; the DNA yielded D and trimming. This repertoire shows approximately 180,000 clones, roughly 87% found once; its top ten account for roughly 1.2%. Ages ranged from 18 to 89 years, with residence in approximately 25 US areas. J is TRBJ1-1 and V is TRBV27; no firm D call. Specimen: PBMCs or T cells enriched from blood (not recorded which). This receptor was identified in a human donor with acute COVID-19. The donor label of this sample is uncertain. CDR3 DNA sequence: TGTGCCAGCAGTTTAAAGTGGGGAGGACTCTTGAACACTGAAGCTTTCTTT. This gives the protein CASSLKWGGLLNTEAFF.